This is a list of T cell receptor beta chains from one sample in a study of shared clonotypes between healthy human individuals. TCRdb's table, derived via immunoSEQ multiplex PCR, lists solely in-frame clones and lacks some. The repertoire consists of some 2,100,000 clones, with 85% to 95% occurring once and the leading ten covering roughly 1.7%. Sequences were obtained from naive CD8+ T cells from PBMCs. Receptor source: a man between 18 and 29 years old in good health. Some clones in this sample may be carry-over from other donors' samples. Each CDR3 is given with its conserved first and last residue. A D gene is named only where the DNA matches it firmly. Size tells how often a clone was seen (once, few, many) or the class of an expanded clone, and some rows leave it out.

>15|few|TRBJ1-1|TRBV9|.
TGTGCCAGCAGCGTATACGGGGGTATGAACACTGAAGCTTTCTTT
CASSVYGGMNTEAFF
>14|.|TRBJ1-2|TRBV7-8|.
TGTGCCAGCAGCAGGACAGTTTCTAACTATGGCTACACCTTC
CASSRTVSNYGYTF
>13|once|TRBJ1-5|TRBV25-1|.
TGTGCCAGCAGTGAGCGGGAGCATCAGCCCCAGCATTTT
CASSEREHQPQHF
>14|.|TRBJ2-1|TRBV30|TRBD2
TGTGCCTGGATGAGCGGGACCTCCTACAATGAGCAGTTCTTC
CAWMSGTSYNEQFF
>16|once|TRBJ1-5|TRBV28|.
TGTGCCAGCAGTTTATCGGGCGGCCTTGGCAATCAGCCCCAGCATTTT
CASSLSGGLGNQPQHF
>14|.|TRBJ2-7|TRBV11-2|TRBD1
TGTGCCAGCAGCTCCCCGGGACAGGGGTACGAGCAGTACTTC
CASSSPGQGYEQYF
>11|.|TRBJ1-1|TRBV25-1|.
TGTGCCAGCAGTGTAGAAACGGGAGCTTTCTTT
CASSVETGAFF
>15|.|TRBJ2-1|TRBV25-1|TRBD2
TGTGCCAGCAGTGAGAAGGGACTAGCATACAATGAGCAGTTCTTC
CASSEKGLAYNEQFF
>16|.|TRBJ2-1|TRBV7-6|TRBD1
TGTGCCAGCAGCTTCCGGGGGACAGGGGGCAGGAATGAGCAGTTCTTC
CASSFRGTGGRNEQFF
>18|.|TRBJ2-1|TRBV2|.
TGTGCCAGCAGTGAAGCTCCCTTAGCGGATGAATCCTACAATGAGCAGTTCTTC
CASSEAPLADESYNEQFF
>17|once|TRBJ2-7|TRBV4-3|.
TGCGCCAGCAGCCAAGATTTCGCAGGGTTGCCCTCCTACGAGCAGTACTTC
CASSQDFAGLPSYEQYF
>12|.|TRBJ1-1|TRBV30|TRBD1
TGTGCCTGGGGACAGGGTCCCACTGAAGCTTTCTTT
CAWGQGPTEAFF
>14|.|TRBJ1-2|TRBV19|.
TGTGCCTTGGGGGGGGCGCCAACCCTCTATGGCTACACCTTC
CALGGAPTLYGYTF
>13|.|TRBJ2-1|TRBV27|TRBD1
TGTGCCAGCCAAATAACAGGGGGCGTTGAGCAGTTCTTC
CASQITGGVEQFF
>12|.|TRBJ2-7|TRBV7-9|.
TGTGCCAGCAGCCCCCCCAAGTACGAGCAGTACTTC
CASSPPKYEQYF
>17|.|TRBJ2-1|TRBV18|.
TGTGCCAGCTCACCACGGGACCCTACGACTTTATACAATGAGCAGTTCTTC
CASSPRDPTTLYNEQFF
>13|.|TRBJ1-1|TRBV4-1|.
TGCGCCAGCAGCCTTCGGGTGAACACTGAAGCTTTCTTT
CASSLRVNTEAFF
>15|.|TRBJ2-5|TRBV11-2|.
TGTGCCAGCAGCTTAACGTCTCTGGATGGGGAGACCCAGTACTTC
CASSLTSLDGETQYF
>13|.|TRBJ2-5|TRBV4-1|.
TGCGCCAGCAGCCAATTCACTGGGGAGACCCAGTACTTC
CASSQFTGETQYF
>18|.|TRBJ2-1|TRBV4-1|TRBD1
TGCGCCAGCAGTTTCAGAGGGCCGGGACAGACCTCCTACAATGAGCAGTTCTTC
CASSFRGPGQTSYNEQFF
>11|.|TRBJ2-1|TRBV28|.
TGTGCCAGCAGTCAAGGACAGGAGCAGTTCTTC
CASSQGQEQFF
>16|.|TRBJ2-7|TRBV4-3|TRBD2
TGCGCCAGCAGCCAAGATTTAGCGGGAGAACTCTACGAGCAGTACTTC
CASSQDLAGELYEQYF
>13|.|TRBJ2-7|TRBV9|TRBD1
TGTGCCAGCAGCGTAGGAAACCGGGACAGTGCACACTTC
CASSVGNRDSAHF
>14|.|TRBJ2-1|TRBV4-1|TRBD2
TGCGCCAGCAGCACAACGGGAGGGGGGAATGAGCAGTTCTTC
CASSTTGGGNEQFF
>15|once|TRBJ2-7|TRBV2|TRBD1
TGTGCCAGCAGTGTGGGACAGGGCGTTTATCACGAGCAGTACTTC
CASSVGQGVYHEQYF
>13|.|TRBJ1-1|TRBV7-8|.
TGTGCCAGCAGCCCGAGGGGGGGGACTGAAGCTTTCTTT
CASSPRGGTEAFF
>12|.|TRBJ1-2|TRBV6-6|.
TGTGCCGGCAGTTACGATCCCCGGGCCTACACCTTC
CAGSYDPRAYTF
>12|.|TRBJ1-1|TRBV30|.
TGTGCCTGGAGTGAGAGGGACACTGAAGCTTTCTTT
CAWSERDTEAFF